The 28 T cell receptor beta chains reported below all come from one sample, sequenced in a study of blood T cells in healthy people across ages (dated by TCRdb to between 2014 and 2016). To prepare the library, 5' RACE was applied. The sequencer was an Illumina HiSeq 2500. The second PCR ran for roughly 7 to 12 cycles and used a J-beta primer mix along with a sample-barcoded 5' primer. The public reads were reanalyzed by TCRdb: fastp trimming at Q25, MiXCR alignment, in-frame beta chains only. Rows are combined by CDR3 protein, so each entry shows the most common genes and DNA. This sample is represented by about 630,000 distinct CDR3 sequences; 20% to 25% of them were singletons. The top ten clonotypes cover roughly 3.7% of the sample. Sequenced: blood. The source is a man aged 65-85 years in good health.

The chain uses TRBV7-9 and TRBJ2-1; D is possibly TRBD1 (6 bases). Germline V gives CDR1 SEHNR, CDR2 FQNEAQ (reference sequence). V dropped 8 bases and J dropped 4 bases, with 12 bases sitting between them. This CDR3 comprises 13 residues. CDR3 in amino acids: CASHLQGYNEQFF. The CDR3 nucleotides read TGTGCCAGCCACCTACAGGGATACAATGAGCAGTTCTTC. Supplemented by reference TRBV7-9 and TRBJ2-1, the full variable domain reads DTGVSQNPRHKITKRGQNVTFRCDPISEHNRLYWYRQTLGQGPEFLTYFQNEAQLEKSRLLSDRFSAERPKGSFSTLEIQRTEQGDSAMYLCASHLQGYNEQFFGPGTRLTVL.

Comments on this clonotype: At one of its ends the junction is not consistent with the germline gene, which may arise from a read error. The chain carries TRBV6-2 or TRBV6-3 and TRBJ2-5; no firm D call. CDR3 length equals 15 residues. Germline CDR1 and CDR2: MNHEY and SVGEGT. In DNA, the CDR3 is TGTGCCAGCAGTCACTCGAGGCCCACACGAGAGACCCAGTACTTC. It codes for CASSHSRPTRETQYF.

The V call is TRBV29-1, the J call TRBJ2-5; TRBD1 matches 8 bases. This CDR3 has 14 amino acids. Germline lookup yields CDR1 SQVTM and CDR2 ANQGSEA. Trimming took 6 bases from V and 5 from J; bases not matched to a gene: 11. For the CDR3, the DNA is TGCAGCGTGATCCGGGGACAGGCCGGGGAGACCCAGTACTTC. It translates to CSVIRGQAGETQYF.

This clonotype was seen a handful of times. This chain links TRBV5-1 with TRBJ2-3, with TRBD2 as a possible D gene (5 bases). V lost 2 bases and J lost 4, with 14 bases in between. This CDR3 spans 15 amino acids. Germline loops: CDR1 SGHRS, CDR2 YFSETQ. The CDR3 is CASSLTGSGADTQYF. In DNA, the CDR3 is TGCGCCAGCAGCTTAACGGGATCGGGCGCAGATACGCAGTATTTT.

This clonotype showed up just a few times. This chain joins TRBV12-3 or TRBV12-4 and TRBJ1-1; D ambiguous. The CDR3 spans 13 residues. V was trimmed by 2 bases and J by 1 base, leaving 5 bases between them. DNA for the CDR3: TGTGCCAGCAGTTTAAAGGGGAACACTGAAGCTTTCTTT. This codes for CASSLKGNTEAFF.

CDR3 nucleotide sequence: TGTGCCAGCAGCTTAGAGTCGGAGGAGCCCCAGCATTTT. Its translation: CASSLESEEPQHF. The chain carries TRBV7-9 and TRBJ1-5; D call uncertain. Germline V gene sequence: CDR1 SEHNR, CDR2 FQNEAQ (reference sequence). This CDR3 spans 13 amino acids. The V end lost 1 base, the J end lost 8 bases, and 9 bases lay between the germline ends.

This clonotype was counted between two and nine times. The CDR3 DNA reads TGTGCCAGCAGCTACCGAGGGACATGGAACACTGAAGCTTTCTTT. Translated, it gives CASSYRGTWNTEAFF. J is TRBJ1-1 and V is TRBV16; D might be TRBD1 (6 bases). Trimming stripped 5 bases from V and 1 base from J, with 14 bases between. Germline V lookup: CDR1 KGHSY, CDR2 FQNENV. The CDR3 runs to 15 residues. Together with reference TRBV16 and TRBJ1-1, the CDR3 gives the full variable domain: GEEVAQTPKHLVRGEGQKAKLYCAPIKGHSYVFWYQQVLKNEFKFLISFQNENVFDETGMPKERFSAKCLPNSPCSLEIQATKLEDSAVYFCASSYRGTWNTEAFFGQGTRLTVV.

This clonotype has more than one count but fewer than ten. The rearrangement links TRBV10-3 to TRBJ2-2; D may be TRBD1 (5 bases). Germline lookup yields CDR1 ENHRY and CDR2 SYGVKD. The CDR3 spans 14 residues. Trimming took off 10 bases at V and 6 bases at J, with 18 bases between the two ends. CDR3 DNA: TGTGCCACCTTCAGTGACCAGGGTTCCGGGGAGCTGTTTTTT. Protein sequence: CATFSDQGSGELFF.

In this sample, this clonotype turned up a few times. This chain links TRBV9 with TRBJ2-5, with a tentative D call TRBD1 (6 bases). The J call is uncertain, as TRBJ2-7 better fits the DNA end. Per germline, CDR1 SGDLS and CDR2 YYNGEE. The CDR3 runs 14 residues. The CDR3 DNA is TGTGCCAGCAGCGTAGGGGACATCTCCTACGAGCAGTACTTC. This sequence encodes CASSVGDISYEQYF.

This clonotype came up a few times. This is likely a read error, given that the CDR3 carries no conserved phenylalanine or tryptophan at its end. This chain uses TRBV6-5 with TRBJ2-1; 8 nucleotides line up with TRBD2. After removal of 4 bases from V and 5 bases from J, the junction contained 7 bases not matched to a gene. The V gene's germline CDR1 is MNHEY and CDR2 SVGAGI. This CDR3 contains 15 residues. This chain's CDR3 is CASSFAGGVDNEQFL. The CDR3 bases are TGTGCCAGCAGTTTCGCGGGAGGCGTCGACAATGAGCAGTTCCTC.

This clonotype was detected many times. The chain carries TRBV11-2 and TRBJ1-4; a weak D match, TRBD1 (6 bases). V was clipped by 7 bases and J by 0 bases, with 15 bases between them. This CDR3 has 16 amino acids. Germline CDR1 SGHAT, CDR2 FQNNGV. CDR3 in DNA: TGTGCCAGCACCGGGGGGCGGGGTGCAACTAATGAAAAACTGTTTTTT. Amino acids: CASTGGRGATNEKLFF.

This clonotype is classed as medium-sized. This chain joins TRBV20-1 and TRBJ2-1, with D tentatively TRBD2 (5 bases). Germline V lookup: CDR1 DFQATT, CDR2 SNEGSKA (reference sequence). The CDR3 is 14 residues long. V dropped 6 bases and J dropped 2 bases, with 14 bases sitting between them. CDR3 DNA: TGCAGTGCAGTCTGGGCTAGCCCCTACAATGAGCAGTTCTTC. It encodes CSAVWASPYNEQFF.

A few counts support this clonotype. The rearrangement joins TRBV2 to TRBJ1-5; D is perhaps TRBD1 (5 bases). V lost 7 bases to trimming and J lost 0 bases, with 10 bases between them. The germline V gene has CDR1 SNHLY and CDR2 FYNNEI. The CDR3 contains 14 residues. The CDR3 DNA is TGTGCCAGCACTATAGACAGTAGCAATCAGCCCCAGCATTTT. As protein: CASTIDSSNQPQHF.

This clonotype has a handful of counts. DNA for the CDR3: TGTGCCAGCAGCCAAGATTGGGCAGGGGGCCAAGAGACCCAGTACTTC. Translation gives CASSQDWAGGQETQYF. This chain links TRBV4-2 with TRBJ2-5; 7 bases match TRBD1. V dropped 0 bases and J dropped 1; count of bases not matched to a gene: 5. Germline V gives CDR1 LGHNA, CDR2 YNFKEQ. The CDR3 is 16 residues long.

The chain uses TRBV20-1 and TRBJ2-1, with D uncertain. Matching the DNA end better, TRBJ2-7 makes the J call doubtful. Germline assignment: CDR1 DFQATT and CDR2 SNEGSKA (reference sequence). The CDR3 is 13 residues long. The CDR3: CSARGITSYEQYF. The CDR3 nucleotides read TGCAGTGCTAGGGGGATCACCTCCTACGAGCAGTACTTC.

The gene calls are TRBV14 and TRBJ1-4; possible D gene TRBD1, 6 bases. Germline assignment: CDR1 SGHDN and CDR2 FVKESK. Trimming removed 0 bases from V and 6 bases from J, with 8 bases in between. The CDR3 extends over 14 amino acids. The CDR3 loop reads CASSQEQGYEKLFF. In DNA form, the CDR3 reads TGTGCCAGCAGCCAAGAACAGGGATATGAAAAACTGTTTTTT.

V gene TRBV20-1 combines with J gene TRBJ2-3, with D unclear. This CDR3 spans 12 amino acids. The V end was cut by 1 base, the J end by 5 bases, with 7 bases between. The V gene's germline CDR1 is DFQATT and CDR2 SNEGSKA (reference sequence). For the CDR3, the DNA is TGCAGTGCTAGAGGGGGTGGAGATACGCAGTATTTT. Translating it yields CSARGGGDTQYF.

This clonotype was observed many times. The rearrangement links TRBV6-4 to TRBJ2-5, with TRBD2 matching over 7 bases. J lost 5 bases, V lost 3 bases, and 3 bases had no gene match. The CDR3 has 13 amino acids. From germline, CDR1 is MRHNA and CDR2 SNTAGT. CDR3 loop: CASSEISGETQYF. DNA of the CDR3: TGTGCCAGCAGTGAAATTAGCGGGGAGACCCAGTACTTC.

DNA of the CDR3: TGTGCCACCAGTGATTCGATCCGGACTAGCGTTCCCGAGCAGTACTTC. It codes for CATSDSIRTSVPEQYF. The chain is built from TRBV24-1 and TRBJ2-5, with 9 bases fitting TRBD2. The closer fit of TRBJ2-7 to the DNA end suggests the J call may be wrong. Per germline, CDR1 KGHDR and CDR2 SFDVKD. The CDR3 length is 16 residues.

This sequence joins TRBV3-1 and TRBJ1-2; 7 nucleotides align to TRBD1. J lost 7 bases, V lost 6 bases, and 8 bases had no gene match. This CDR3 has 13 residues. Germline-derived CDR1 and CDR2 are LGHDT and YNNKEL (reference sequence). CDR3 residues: CASRSGQPVGYTF. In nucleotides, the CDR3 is TGTGCCAGCAGATCGGGACAGCCCGTTGGCTACACCTTC.

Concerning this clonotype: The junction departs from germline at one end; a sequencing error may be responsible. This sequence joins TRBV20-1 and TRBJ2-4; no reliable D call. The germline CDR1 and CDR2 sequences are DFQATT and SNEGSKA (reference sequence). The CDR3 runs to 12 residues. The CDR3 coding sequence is TGCAGCGCTAGTAAGCCCGGAAACATTCAGTACTTC. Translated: CSASKPGNIQYF.

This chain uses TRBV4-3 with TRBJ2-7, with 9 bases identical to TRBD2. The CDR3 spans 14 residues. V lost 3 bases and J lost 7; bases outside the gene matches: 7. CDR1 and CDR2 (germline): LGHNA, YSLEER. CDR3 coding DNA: TGCGCCAGCAGCCACGGAGCGGGAGGTACAGAGCAGTACTTC. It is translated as CASSHGAGGTEQYF.

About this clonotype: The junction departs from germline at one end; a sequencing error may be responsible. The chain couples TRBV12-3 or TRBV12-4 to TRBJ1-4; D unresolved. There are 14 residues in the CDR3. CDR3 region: CASSLTAHNEKPFF. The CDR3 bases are TGTGCCAGCAGTTTGACGGCACATAATGAAAAACCGTTTTTT.

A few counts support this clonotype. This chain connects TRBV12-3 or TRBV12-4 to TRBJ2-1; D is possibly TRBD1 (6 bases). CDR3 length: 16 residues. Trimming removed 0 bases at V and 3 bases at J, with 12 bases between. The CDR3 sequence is CASSLAGTTNYNEQFF. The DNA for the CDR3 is TGTGCCAGCAGTTTAGCCGGGACAACAAACTACAATGAGCAGTTCTTC.

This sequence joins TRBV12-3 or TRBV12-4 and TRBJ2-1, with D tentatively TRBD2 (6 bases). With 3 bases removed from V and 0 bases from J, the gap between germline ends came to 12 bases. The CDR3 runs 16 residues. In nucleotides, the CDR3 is TGTGCCAGCAGTTTGCCTGGGAGGACCTCCTACAATGAGCAGTTCTTC. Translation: CASSLPGRTSYNEQFF.

The CDR3 region has the DNA TGTGCCAGCTCACCGGGGGGCGCAGGAGCTAATGAAAAACTGTTTTTT. As protein: CASSPGGAGANEKLFF. The gene calls are TRBV18 and TRBJ1-4; maybe TRBD1 (6 bases). Trimming removed 3 bases at V and 3 bases at J, with 14 bases between. CDR3 size: 16 residues. CDR1 is KGHSH, CDR2 LQKENI, per germline.

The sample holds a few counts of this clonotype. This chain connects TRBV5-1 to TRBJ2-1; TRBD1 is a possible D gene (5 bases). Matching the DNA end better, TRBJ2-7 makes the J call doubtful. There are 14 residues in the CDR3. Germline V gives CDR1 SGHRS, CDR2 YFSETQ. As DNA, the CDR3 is TGCGCCAGCACACACGACTCAGGGTCCTACGAGCAGTACTTC. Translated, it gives CASTHDSGSYEQYF.

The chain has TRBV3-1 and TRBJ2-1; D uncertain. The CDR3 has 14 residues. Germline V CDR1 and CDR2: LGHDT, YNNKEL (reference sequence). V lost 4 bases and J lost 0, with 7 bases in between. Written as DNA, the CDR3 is TGTGCCAGCAGCCCTTCGGCCTCCTACAATGAGCAGTTCTTC. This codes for CASSPSASYNEQFF.